This T cell receptor (beta chain) was identified in a study of tumor and adjacent non-tumor tissue in lung cancer. Three rounds of nested PCR, following a modified ARM-PCR protocol, produced the TCRbeta library. Via MiXCR, TCRdb re-called the multiplex PCR reads, giving one row per CDR3 protein. The sample holds roughly 75,000 distinct CDR3 sequences; 80% to 90% are singletons and the top ten take 40% to 65%. Trimming removed 10 bases from V and 5 bases from J, with 14 bases in between. The CDR3 is 13 residues long. The germline V gene has CDR1 WSHSY and CDR2 SAAADI. No cell sorting was done before RNA was extracted from the tissue. The normal lung tissue was taken more than 3 cm from the tumor edge. In regard to this clonotype: Its antigen is not identified. This may arise from a read error, as a much more abundant clone is one base away.

General study points: Patients with more diverse tumor TCRs had worse survival.

The chain couples TRBV10-2 to TRBJ1-4; D perhaps matches TRBD1 (6 bases). Sequencing was done on a sample of distant non-tumor lung tissue. This clonotype was sampled from a man aged 60-69 years with non-small cell lung cancer. Here the CDR3 DNA reads TGCGCCACTGCGGGACATCTCAATGAAAAACTGTTTTTT. Protein sequence: CATAGHLNEKLFF.